Detailed here is one TCR beta chain. Its antigen is unidentified. These data are taken from a study of blood T cells in healthy people across ages. Study results and caveats: Greater diversity and more naive CD4+ cells were seen in long-lived donors than in aged donors.

The use of a sample-barcoded 5' primer and a J-beta primer mix characterized a second PCR of about 7 to 12 cycles. No fewer than 3 million CDR3-containing paired-end reads came from each sample. TCRdb analysed the 5' RACE reads with MiXCR anew, one entry per CDR3 protein. Seen here are 700,000 to 900,000 distinct CDR3 sequences, less than 70% observed once, and the top ten hold roughly two fifths. The source of this sequence is a man aged 80 or over in good health. The sequenced sample was blood.

This CDR3 is CATSRTSGSAYNEQFF. In nucleotides, the CDR3 is TGTGCCACCAGCAGAACTAGCGGGAGCGCCTACAATGAGCAGTTCTTC. The chain links TRBV15 to TRBJ2-1; 11 bases line up with TRBD2. The CDR3 contains 16 residues. Germline V CDR1 and CDR2: LNHNV, YYDKDF (reference sequence). The trim removed 2 bases at V and 2 bases at J, leaving 2 bases unmatched.